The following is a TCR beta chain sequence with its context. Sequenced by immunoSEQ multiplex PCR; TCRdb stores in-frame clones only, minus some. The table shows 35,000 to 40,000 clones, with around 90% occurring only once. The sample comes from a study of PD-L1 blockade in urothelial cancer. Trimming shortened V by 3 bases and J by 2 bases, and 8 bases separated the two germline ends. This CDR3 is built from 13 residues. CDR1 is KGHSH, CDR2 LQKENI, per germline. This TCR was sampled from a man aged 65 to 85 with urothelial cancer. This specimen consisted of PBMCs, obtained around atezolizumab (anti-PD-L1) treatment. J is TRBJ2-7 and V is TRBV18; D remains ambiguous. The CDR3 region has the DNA TGTGCCAGCTCACCCCCGGGTCCCTACGAGCAGTACTTC. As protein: CASSPPGPYEQYF.